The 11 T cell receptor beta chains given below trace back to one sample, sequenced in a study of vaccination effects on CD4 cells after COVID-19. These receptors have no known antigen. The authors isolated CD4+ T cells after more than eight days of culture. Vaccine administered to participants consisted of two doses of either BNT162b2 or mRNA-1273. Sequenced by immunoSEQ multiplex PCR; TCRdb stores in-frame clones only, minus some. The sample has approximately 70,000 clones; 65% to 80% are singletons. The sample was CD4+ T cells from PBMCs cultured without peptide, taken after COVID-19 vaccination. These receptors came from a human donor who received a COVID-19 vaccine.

The CDR3 here is CASSQDRGQPQHF. The CDR3 region has the DNA TGTGCCAGCAGCCAAGACAGGGGACAGCCCCAGCATTTT. V and J are TRBV7-2 and TRBJ1-5, with 8 bases matching TRBD1. This CDR3 comprises 13 residues. V lost 5 bases to trimming and J lost 7 bases; unmatched junction nucleotides: 4. CDR1 SGHTA and CDR2 FQGNSA come from the germline V gene. Combining the CDR3 with reference TRBV7-2 and TRBJ1-5 gives the whole variable domain GAGVSQSPSNKVTEKGKDVELRCDPISGHTALYWYRQSLGQGLEFLIYFQGNSAPDKSGLPSDRFSAERTGGSVSTLTIQRTQQEDSAVYLCASSQDRGQPQHFGDGTRLSIL.

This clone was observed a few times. CDR3 amino acids: CASSTWQLNTEAFF. In nucleotides, the CDR3 is TGTGCCAGTAGTACATGGCAGCTGAACACTGAAGCTTTCTTT. This sequence joins TRBV19 and TRBJ1-1; D unclear. The CDR3 consists of 14 residues. V was shortened by 4 bases and J by 0 bases, with 9 bases between the two germline ends. Germline V gene lookup returns CDR1 LNHDA and CDR2 SQIVND (reference sequence).

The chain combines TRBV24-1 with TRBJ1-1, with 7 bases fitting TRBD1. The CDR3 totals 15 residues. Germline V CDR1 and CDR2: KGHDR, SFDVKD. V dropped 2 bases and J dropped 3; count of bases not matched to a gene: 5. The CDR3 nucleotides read TGTGCCACCAGTGATTCGCACCAGGGGGACACTGAAGCTTTCTTT. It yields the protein CATSDSHQGDTEAFF.

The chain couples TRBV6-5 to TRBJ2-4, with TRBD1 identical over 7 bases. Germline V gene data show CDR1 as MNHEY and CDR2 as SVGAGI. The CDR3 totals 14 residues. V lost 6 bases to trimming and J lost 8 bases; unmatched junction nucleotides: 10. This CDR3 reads CASSYDRVRDIQYF. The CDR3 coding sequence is TGTGCCAGCAGCTACGACAGGGTTAGGGACATTCAGTACTTC.

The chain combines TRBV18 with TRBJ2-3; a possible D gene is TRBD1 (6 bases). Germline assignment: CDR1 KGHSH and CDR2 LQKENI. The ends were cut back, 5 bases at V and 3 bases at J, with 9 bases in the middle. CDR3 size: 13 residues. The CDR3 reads CASSSRGTDTQYF. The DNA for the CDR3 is TGTGCCAGCTCATCCAGGGGTACAGATACGCAGTATTTT.

CDR3 in DNA: TGTGCCAGCAGCTTTGGGCGAGCGGAGACCCAGTACTTC. Its protein product is CASSFGRAETQYF. The V gene is TRBV7-2, the J gene TRBJ2-5, with D hard to call. The V gene's germline CDR1 is SGHTA and CDR2 FQGNSA. Trimming pared 3 bases from V and 5 bases from J, leaving 10 bases between. CDR3 length: 13 residues.

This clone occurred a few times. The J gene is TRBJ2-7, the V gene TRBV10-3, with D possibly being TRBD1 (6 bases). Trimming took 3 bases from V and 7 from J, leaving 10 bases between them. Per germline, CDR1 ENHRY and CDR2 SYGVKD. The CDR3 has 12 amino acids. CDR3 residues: CAISDKGVEQYV. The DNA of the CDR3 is TGTGCCATCAGTGATAAGGGGGTAGAGCAGTACGTC.

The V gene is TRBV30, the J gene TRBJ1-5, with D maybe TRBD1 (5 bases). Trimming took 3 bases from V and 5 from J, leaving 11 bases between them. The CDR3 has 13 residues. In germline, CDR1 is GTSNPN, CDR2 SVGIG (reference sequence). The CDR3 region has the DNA TGTGCCTGGAGCCGGACACCCTATCAGCCCCAGCATTTT. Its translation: CAWSRTPYQPQHF.

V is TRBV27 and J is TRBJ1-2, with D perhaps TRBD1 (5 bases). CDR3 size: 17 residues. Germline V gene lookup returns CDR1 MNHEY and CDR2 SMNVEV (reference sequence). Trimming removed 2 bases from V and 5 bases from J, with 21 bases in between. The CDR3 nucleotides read TGTGCCAGCAGTTTAACGCCCGGGCTGCAGGGCTCATATGGCTACACCTTC. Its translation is CASSLTPGLQGSYGYTF.

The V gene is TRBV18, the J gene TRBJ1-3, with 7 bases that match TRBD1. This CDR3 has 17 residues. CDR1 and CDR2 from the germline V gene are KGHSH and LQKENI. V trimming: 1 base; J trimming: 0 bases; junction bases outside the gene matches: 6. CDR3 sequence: CASSPRTGLLSGNTIYF. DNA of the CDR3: TGTGCCAGCTCACCACGGACAGGTCTCCTCTCTGGAAACACCATATATTTT. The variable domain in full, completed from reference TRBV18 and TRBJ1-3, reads NAGVMQNPRHLVRRRGQEARLRCSPMKGHSHVYWYRQLPEEGLKFMVYLQKENIIDESGMPKERFSAEFPKEGPSILRIQQVVRGDSAAYFCASSPRTGLLSGNTIYFGEGSWLTVV.

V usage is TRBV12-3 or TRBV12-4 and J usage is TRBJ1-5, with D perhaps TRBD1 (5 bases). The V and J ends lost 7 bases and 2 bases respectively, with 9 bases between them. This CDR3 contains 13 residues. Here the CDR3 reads CASNAQGNQPQHF. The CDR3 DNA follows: TGTGCCAGCAACGCACAGGGCAATCAGCCCCAGCATTTT.